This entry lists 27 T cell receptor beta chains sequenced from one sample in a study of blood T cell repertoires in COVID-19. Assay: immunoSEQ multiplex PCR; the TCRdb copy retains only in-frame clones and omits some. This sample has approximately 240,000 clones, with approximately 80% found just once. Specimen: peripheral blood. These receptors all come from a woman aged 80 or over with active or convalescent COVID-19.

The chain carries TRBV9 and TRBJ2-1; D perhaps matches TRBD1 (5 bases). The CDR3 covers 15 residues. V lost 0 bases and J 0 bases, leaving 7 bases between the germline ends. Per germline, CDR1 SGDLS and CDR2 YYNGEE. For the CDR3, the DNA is TGTGCCAGCAGCGTAGAGCAGGGCTCCTACAATGAGCAGTTCTTC. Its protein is CASSVEQGSYNEQFF. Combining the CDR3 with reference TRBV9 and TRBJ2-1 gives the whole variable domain DSGVTQTPKHLITATGQRVTLRCSPRSGDLSVYWYQQSLDQGLQFLIQYYNGEERAKGNILERFSAQQFPDLHSELNLSSLELGDSALYFCASSVEQGSYNEQFFGPGTRLTVL.

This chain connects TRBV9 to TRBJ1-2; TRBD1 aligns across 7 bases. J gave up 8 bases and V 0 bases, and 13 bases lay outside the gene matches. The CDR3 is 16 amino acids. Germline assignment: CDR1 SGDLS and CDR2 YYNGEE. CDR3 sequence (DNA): TGTGCCAGCAGCGTAGTGGGGTTGGGACAGATGGGCGGCTACACCTTC. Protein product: CASSVVGLGQMGGYTF.

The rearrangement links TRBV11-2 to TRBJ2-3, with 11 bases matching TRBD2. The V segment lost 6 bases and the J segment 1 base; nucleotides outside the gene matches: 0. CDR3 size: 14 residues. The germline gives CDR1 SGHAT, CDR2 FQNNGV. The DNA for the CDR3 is TGTGCCAGCAGGACTAGCGGGGGCACAGATACGCAGTATTTT. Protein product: CASRTSGGTDTQYF.

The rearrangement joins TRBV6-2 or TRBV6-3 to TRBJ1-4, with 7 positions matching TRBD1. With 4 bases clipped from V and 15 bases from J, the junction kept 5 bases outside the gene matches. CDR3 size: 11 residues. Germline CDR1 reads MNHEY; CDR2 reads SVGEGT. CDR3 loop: CASSSDRAMFF. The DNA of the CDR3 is TGTGCCAGCAGTTCCGACAGGGCGATGTTTTTT.

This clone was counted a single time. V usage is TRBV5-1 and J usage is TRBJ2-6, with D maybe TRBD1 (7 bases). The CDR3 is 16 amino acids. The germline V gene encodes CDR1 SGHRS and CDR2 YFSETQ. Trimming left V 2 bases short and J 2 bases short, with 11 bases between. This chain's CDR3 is CASSLTGEAGANVLTF. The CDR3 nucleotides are TGCGCCAGCAGCTTAACAGGGGAGGCTGGGGCCAACGTCCTGACTTTC.

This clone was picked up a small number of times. CDR3 in DNA: TGTGCCAGCAGCTTGGGGCTAACAGGGGACCCCAACGAGCAGTACTTC. Translating gives CASSLGLTGDPNEQYF. V usage is TRBV5-6 and J usage is TRBJ2-7, with TRBD1 identical over 7 bases. This CDR3 comprises 16 residues. V lost 0 bases to trimming and J lost 5 bases; unmatched junction nucleotides: 11. CDR1 and CDR2 (germline): SGHDT, YYEEEE.

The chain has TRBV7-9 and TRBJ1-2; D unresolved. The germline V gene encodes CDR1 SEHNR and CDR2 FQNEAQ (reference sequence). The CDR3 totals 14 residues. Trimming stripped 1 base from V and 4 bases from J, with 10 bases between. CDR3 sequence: CASSLGRFSYGYTF. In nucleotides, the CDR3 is TGTGCCAGCAGCTTAGGGAGGTTTAGCTATGGCTACACCTTC.

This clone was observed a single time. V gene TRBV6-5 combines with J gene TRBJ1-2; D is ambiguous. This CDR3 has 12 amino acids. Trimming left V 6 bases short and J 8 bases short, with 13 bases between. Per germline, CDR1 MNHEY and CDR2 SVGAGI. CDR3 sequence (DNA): TGTGCCAGCAGAGAGATCCCCCGGGGCTACACCTTC. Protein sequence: CASREIPRGYTF.

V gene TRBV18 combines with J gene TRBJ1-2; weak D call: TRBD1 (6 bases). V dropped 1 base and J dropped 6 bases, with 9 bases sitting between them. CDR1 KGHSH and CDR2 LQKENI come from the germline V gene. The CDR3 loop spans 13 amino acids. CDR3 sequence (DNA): TGTGCCAGCTCACCACGGGCAGGGGATGGCTACACCTTC. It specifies CASSPRAGDGYTF.

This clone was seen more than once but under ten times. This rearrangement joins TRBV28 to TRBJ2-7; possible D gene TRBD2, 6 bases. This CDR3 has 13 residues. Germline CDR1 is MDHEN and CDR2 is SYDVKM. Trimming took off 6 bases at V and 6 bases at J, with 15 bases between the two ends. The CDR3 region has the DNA TGTGCCAGCAGATCTGCGGGGTGGGTCGAGCAGTACTTC. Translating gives CASRSAGWVEQYF. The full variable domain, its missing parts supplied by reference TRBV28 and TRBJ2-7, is DVKVTQSSRYLVKRTGEKVFLECVQDMDHENMFWYRQDPGLGLRLIYFSYDVKMKEKGDIPEGYSVSREKKERFSLILESASTNQTSMYLCASRSAGWVEQYFGPGTRLTVT.

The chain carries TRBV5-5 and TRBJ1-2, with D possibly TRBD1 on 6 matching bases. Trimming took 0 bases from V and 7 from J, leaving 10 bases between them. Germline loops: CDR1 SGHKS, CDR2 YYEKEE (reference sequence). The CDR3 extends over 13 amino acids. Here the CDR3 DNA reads TGTGCCAGCAGCTTGGGGACAGCTAGTGGCTACACCTTC. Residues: CASSLGTASGYTF.

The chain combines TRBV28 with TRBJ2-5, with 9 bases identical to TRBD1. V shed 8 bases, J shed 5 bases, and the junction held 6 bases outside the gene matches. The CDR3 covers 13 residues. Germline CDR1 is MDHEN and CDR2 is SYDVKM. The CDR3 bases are TGTGCCAGCCTACAGGGGGCGGAGGAGACCCAGTACTTC. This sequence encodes CASLQGAEETQYF.

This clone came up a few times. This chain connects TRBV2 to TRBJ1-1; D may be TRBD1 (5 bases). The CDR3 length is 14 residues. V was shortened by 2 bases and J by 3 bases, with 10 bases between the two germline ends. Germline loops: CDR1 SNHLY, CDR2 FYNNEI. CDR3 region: CASSEWGEDTEAFF. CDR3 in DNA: TGTGCCAGCAGTGAATGGGGGGAAGACACTGAAGCTTTCTTT.

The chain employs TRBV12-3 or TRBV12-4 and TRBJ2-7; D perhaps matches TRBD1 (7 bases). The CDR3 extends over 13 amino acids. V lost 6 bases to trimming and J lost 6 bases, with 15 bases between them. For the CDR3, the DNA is TGTGCCAGCAGCAGGGGGGTTGTCGGCGAGCAGTACTTC. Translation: CASSRGVVGEQYF.

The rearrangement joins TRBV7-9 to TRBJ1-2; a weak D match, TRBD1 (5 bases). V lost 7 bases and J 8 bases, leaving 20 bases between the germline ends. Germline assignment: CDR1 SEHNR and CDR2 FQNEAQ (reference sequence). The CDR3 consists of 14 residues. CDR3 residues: CASTWGENPSGYTF. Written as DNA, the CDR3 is TGTGCCAGCACCTGGGGCGAGAACCCAAGCGGCTACACCTTC.

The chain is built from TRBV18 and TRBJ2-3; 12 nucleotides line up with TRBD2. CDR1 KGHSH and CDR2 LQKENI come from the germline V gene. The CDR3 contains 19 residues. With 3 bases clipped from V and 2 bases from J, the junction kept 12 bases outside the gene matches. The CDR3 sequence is CASSPAPRTSGENTDTQYF. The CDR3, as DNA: TGTGCCAGCTCACCCGCCCCTCGGACTAGCGGGGAAAACACAGATACGCAGTATTTT.

The CDR3 is CASSPRTGGDYGYTF. The CDR3, as DNA: TGTGCCAGCAGCCCTCGGACAGGGGGCGACTATGGCTACACCTTC. The gene calls are TRBV13 and TRBJ1-2; 11 bases are shared with TRBD1. With V trimmed by 5 bases and J by 3 bases, 5 bases remained unmatched. The CDR3 totals 15 residues. Germline V gene data show CDR1 as PRHDT and CDR2 as FYEKMQ (reference sequence).

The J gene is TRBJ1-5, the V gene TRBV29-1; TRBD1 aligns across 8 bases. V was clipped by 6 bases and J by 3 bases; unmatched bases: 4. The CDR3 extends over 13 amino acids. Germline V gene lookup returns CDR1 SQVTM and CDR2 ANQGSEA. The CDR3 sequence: CSVRTGINQPQHF. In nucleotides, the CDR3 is TGCAGCGTCCGGACAGGGATCAATCAGCCCCAGCATTTT. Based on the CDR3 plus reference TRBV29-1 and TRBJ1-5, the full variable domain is SAVISQKPSRDICQRGTSLTIQCQVDSQVTMMFWYRQQPGQSLTLIATANQGSEATYESGFVIDKFPISRPNLTFSTLTVSNMSPEDSSIYLCSVRTGINQPQHFGDGTRLSIL.

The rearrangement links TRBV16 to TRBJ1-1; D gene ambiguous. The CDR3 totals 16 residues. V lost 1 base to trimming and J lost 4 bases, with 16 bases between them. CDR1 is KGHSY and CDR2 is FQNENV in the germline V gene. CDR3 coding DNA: TGTGCCAGCAGCCAATTAAGTCATTCAGGTAGCACTGAAGCTTTCTTT. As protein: CASSQLSHSGSTEAFF.

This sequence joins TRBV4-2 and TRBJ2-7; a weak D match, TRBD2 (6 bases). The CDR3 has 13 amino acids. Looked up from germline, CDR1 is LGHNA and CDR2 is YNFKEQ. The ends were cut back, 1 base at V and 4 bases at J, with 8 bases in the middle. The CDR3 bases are TGTGCCAGCAGCCAAGGGACTACTTACGAGCAGTACTTC. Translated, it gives CASSQGTTYEQYF.

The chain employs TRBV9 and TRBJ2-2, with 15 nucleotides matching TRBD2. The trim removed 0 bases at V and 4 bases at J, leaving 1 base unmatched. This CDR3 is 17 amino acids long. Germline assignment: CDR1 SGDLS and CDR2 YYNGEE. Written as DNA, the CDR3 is TGTGCCAGCAGCGTAGGGACTAGCGGGAGGGCCACCGGGGAGCTGTTTTTT. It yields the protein CASSVGTSGRATGELFF.

For the CDR3, the DNA is TGTGCCAGCGGGTCGGGGAATGAAAAACTGTTTTTT. This encodes CASGSGNEKLFF. J is TRBJ1-4 and V is TRBV7-2; D unclear. V was clipped by 8 bases and J by 5 bases, with 9 bases between them. This CDR3 is 12 amino acids long. Germline CDR1 reads SGHTA; CDR2 reads FQGNSA.

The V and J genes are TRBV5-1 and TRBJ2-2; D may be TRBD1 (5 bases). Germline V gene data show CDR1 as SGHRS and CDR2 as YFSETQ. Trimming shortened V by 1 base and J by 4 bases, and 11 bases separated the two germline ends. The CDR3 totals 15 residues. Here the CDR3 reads CASSLSGKSTGELFF. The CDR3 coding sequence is TGCGCCAGCAGCTTGTCAGGGAAATCCACCGGGGAGCTGTTTTTT.

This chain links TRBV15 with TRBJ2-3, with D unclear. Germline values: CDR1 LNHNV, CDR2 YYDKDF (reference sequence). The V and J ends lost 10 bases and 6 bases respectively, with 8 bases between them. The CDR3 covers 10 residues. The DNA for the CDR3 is TGTGCCAAGGCGAGGGATACGCAGTATTTT. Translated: CAKARDTQYF.

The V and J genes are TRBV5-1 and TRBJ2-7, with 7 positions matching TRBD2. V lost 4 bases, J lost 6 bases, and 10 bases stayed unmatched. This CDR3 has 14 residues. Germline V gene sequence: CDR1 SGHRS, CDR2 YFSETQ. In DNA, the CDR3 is TGCGCCAGCAGCCCACCTGGGGGGGGGACCGAGCAGTACTTC. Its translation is CASSPPGGGTEQYF.

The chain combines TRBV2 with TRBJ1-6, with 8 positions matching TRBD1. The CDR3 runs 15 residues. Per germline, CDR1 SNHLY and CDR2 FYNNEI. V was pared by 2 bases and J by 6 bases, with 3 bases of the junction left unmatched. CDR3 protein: CASSEQGASNSPLHF. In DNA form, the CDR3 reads TGTGCCAGCAGTGAACAGGGGGCATCTAATTCACCCCTCCACTTT.

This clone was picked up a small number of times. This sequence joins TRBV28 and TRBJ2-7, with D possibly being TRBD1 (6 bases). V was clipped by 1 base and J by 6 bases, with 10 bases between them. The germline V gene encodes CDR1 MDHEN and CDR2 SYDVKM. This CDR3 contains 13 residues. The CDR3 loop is CASSLSAGVEQYF. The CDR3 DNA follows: TGTGCCAGCAGTTTATCAGCAGGGGTCGAGCAGTACTTC.